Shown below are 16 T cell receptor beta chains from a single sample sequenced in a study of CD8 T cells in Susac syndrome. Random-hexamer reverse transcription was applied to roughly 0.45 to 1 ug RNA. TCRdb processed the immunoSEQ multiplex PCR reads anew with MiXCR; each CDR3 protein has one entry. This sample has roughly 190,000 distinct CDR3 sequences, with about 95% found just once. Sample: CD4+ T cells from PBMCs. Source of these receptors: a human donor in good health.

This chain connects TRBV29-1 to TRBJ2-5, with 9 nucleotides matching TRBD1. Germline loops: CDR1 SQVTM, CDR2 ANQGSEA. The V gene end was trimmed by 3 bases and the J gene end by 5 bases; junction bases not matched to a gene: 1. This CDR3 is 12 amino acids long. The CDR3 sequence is CSVEGTGETQYF. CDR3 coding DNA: TGCAGCGTTGAGGGGACAGGGGAGACCCAGTACTTC. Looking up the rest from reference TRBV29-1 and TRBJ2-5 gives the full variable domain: SAVISQKPSRDICQRGTSLTIQCQVDSQVTMMFWYRQQPGQSLTLIATANQGSEATYESGFVIDKFPISRPNLTFSTLTVSNMSPEDSSIYLCSVEGTGETQYFGPGTRLLVL.

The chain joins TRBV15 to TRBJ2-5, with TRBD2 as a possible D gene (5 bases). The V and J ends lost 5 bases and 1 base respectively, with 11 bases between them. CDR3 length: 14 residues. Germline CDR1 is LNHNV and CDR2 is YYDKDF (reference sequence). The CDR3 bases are TGTGCCACCAGCCCCCGGGATTCCCAAGAGACCCAGTACTTC. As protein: CATSPRDSQETQYF.

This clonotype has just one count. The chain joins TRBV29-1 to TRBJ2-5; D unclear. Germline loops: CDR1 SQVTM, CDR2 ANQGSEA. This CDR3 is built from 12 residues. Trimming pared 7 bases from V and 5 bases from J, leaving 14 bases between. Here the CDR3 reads CSAWLKEETQYF. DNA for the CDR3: TGCAGCGCGTGGCTTAAGGAGGAGACCCAGTACTTC.

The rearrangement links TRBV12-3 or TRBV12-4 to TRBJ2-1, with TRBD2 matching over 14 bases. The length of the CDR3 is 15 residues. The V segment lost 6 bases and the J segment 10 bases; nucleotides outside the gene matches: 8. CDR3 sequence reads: CASSPGTSGRPEQFF. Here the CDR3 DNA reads TGTGCCAGCAGCCCCGGGACTAGCGGGAGACCCGAGCAGTTCTTC.

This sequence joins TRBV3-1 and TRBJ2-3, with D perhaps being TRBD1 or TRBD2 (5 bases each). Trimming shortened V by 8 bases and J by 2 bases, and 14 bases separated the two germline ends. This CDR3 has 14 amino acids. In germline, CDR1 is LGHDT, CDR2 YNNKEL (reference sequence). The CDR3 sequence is CASGDGAVTDTQYF. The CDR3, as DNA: TGTGCCAGCGGGGACGGAGCGGTCACAGATACGCAGTATTTT.

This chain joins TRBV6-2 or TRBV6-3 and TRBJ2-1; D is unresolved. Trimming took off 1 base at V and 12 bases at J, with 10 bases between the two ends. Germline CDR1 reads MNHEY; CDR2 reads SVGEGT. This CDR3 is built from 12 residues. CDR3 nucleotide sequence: TGTGCCAGCAGTTACTTAGCCGCTTTGCAGTTCTTC. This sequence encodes CASSYLAALQFF.

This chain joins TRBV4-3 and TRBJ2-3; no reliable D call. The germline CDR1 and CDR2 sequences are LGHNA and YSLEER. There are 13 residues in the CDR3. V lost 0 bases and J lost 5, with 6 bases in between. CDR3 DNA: TGCGCCAGCAGCCAAGAAGGCGTAGATACGCAGTATTTT. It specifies CASSQEGVDTQYF.

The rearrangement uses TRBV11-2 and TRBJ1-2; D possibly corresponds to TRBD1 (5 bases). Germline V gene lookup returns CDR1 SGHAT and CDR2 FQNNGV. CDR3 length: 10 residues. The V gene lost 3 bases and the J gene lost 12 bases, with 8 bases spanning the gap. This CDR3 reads CASSLRQNTF. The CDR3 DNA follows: TGTGCCAGCAGCTTGCGACAGAACACCTTC. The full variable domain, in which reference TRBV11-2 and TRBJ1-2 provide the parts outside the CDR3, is EAGVAQSPRYKIIEKRQSVAFWCNPISGHATLYWYQQILGQGPKLLIQFQNNGVVDDSQLPKDRFSAERLKGVDSTLKIQPAKLEDSAVYLCASSLRQNTFGSGTRLTVV.

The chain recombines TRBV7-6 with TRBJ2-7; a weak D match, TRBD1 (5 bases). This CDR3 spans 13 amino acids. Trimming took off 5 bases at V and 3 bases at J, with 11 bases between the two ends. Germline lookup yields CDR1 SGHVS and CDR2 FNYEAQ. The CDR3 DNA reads TGTGCCAGCAGCCACGGCAGGGACTACGAGCAGTACTTC. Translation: CASSHGRDYEQYF.

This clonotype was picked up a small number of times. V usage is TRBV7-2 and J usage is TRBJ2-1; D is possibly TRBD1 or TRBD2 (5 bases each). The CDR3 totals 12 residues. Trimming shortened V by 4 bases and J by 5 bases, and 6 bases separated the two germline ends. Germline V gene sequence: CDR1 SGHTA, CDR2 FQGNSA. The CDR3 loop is CASSSGHNEQFF. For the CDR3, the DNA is TGTGCCAGCAGCTCGGGGCACAATGAGCAGTTCTTC.

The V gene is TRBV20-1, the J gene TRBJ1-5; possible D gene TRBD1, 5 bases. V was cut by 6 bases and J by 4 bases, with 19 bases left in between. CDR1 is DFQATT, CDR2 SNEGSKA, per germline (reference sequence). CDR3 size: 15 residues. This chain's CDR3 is CSASPATGGNQPQHF. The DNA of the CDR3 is TGCAGTGCCAGTCCGGCTACAGGTGGGAATCAGCCCCAGCATTTT.

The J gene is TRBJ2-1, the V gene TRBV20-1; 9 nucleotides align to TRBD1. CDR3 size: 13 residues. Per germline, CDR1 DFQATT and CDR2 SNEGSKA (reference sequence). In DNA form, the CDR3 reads TGCAGCCCGCGACAGGGGGTACATGATGAGCAGTTCTTC. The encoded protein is CSPRQGVHDEQFF.

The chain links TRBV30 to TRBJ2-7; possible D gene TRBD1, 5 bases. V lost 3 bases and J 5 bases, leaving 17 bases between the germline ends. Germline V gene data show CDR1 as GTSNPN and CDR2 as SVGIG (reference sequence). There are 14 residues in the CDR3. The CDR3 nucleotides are TGTGCCTGGAGACCCGGAGCGACAGAACACGAGCAGTACTTC. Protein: CAWRPGATEHEQYF.

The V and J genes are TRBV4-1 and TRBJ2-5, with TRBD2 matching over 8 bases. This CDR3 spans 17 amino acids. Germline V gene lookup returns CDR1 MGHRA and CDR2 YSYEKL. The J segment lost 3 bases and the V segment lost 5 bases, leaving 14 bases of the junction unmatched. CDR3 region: CASSFGHREGVKETQYF. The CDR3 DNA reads TGCGCCAGCAGCTTCGGGCACCGGGAGGGCGTAAAAGAGACCCAGTACTTC.

This CDR3 is CASSLGGEDTQYF. CDR3 nucleotides: TGTGCCAGCAGTTTAGGGGGTGAAGATACGCAGTATTTT. The rearrangement joins TRBV12-3 or TRBV12-4 to TRBJ2-3; the D is unclear. The CDR3 length is 13 residues. The ends were cut back, 1 base at V and 5 bases at J, with 7 bases in the middle.

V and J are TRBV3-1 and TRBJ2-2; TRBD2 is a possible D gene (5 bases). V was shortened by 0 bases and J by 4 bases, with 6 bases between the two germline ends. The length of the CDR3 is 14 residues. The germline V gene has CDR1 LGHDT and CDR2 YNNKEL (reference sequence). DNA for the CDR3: TGTGCCAGCAGCCAAGACGCGGGCACCGGGGAGCTGTTTTTT. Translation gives CASSQDAGTGELFF.